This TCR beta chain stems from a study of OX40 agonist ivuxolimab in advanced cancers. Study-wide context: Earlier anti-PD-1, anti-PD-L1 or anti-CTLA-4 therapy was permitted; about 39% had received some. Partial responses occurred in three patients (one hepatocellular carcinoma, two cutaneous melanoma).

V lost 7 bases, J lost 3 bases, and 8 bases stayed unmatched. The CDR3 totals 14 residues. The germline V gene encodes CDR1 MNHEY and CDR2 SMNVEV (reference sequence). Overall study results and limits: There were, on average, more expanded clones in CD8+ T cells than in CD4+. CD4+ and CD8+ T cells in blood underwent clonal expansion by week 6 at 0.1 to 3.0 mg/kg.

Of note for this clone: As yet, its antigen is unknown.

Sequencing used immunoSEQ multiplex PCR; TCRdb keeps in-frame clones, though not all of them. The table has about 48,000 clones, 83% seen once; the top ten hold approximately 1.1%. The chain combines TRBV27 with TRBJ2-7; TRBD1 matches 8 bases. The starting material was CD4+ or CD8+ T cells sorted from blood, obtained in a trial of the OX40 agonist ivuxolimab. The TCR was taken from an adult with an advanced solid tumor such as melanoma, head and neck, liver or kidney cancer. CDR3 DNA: TGTGCCAGCAACACCGGGACAGGATTCTACGAGCAGTACTTC. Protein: CASNTGTGFYEQYF.